Sequencing of this T cell receptor (beta chain) was carried out in a study of cytomegalovirus exposure and HLA in healthy donors. Whole-study findings and limits: In a later analysis, a missense DCLRE1C variant was linked to TCR beta V- and J-gene trimming. Specific recognition of CMV antigens was confirmed in vitro for a few chains (all CMV-associated). TCR association rates varied by HLA locus in a later analysis, with DRB1 highest and HLA-C lowest.

Germline loops: CDR1 SGHVS, CDR2 FQNEAQ. V lost 2 bases to trimming and J lost 5 bases, with 10 bases between them. CDR3 size: 14 residues. The PCR made use of 60 Vbeta and 13 Jbeta primers. Some clones are missing from TCRdb's copy, which holds only in-frame ones; the method was immunoSEQ multiplex PCR. The top ten clones hold 8% to 9% of a sample with around 120,000 clones, about 80% of them seen once. On this clone: The target antigen is unknown.

Sequenced sample: PBMCs. The clonotype was recovered from a female donor in good health and CMV-seropositive. The chain combines TRBV7-8 with TRBJ1-5, with no clear D. CDR3 region: CASSLRVFDQPQHF. The DNA of the CDR3 is TGTGCCAGCAGCTTACGGGTTTTCGATCAGCCCCAGCATTTT.